This passage covers 21 T cell receptor beta chains from one sample sequenced in a study of vaccination effects on CD4 cells after COVID-19. The data were produced by immunoSEQ multiplex PCR, yet TCRdb's version contains in-frame clones alone and is incomplete. The sample shows over 45,000 clones, roughly two thirds of them seen only once. The antigens these receptors bind are not known. Following culture for about 11 days, CD4+ T cells were isolated. Participants each got two BNT162b2 or mRNA-1273 vaccine doses. The sample here was CD4+ T cells from PBMCs cultured without peptide, taken after COVID-19 vaccination. All receptors come from a human donor who received a COVID-19 vaccine.

The chain has TRBV19 and TRBJ1-3, with a weak D call TRBD1 (5 bases). Germline-derived CDR1 and CDR2 are LNHDA and SQIVND (reference sequence). This CDR3 is built from 14 residues. V lost 3 bases to trimming and J lost 2 bases, with 8 bases between them. The CDR3 bases are TGTGCCAGTAGTATGCAGGGACCTGGAAACACCATATATTTT. As protein: CASSMQGPGNTIYF.

The rearrangement joins TRBV5-4 to TRBJ2-2, with D perhaps matching TRBD2 (6 bases). CDR1 SGHNT and CDR2 YYREEE come from the germline V gene (reference sequence). This CDR3 region has 16 residues. V lost 0 bases to trimming and J lost 5 bases, with 14 bases between them. CDR3 DNA sequence: TGTGCCAGCAGCTTGGAAGTAGCGGTAACAACCGGGGAGCTGTTTTTT. Translating it yields CASSLEVAVTTGELFF. Full variable domain (outside the CDR3, taken from reference TRBV5-4 and TRBJ2-2): ETGVTQSPTHLIKTRGQQVTLRCSSQSGHNTVSWYQQALGQGPQFIFQYYREEENGRGNFPPRFSGLQFPNYSSELNVNALELDDSALYLCASSLEVAVTTGELFFGEGSRLTVL.

A few counts support this clone. The CDR3 spells CASSKHRDFSNQPQHF. CDR3 DNA: TGTGCCAGTAGTAAACACCGGGACTTTAGCAATCAGCCCCAGCATTTT. The J gene is TRBJ1-5, the V gene TRBV19; D perhaps matches TRBD1 (5 bases). From germline, CDR1 is LNHDA and CDR2 SQIVND (reference sequence). V was shortened by 4 bases and J by 0 bases, with 13 bases between the two germline ends. This CDR3 spans 16 amino acids.

The chain links TRBV4-1 to TRBJ2-3; 8 nucleotides align to TRBD2. CDR3 length equals 17 residues. The V gene's germline CDR1 is MGHRA and CDR2 YSYEKL. Trimming took 2 bases from V and 0 from J; bases not matched to a gene: 7. The CDR3, as DNA: TGCGCCAGCAGCCAATTAGTAGCGGGAATTAGCACAGATACGCAGTATTTT. Translating gives CASSQLVAGISTDTQYF.

This clone showed up just once. The J gene is TRBJ2-3, the V gene TRBV6-5; TRBD1 aligns across 7 bases. The CDR3 is 15 residues long. V gave up 5 bases and J gave up 4 bases; unmatched junction bases: 9. Germline-derived CDR1 and CDR2 are MNHEY and SVGAGI. DNA for the CDR3: TGTGCCAGCAGTCCGGGACAGACGACCGCAGATACGCAGTATTTT. This sequence encodes CASSPGQTTADTQYF.

V is TRBV19 and J is TRBJ2-7; 9 bases fit TRBD2. J lost 3 bases, V lost 6 bases, and 12 bases had no gene match. CDR1 and CDR2 from the germline V gene are LNHDA and SQIVND (reference sequence). The CDR3 has 16 residues. The CDR3 sequence is CASSQGSGGLNYEQYF. In nucleotides, the CDR3 is TGTGCCAGTAGCCAAGGAAGCGGGGGGCTCAACTACGAGCAGTACTTC.

The rearrangement joins TRBV7-2 to TRBJ2-5; weak D call: TRBD2 (5 bases). The CDR3 length is 17 residues. Germline lookup yields CDR1 SGHTA and CDR2 FQGNSA. V was trimmed by 3 bases and J by 5 bases, leaving 22 bases between them. The CDR3 loop reads CASSLVEIWRAVETQYF. DNA of the CDR3: TGTGCCAGCAGCTTGGTGGAGATATGGAGAGCGGTTGAGACCCAGTACTTC.

This rearrangement joins TRBV5-1 to TRBJ2-4, with a possible D match to TRBD2 (6 bases). The CDR3 consists of 15 residues. V lost 0 bases to trimming and J lost 9 bases, with 16 bases between them. Looked up from germline, CDR1 is SGHRS and CDR2 is YFSETQ. This CDR3 is CASSLAGSLAGIQYF. The CDR3 DNA sequence: TGCGCCAGCAGCTTGGCCGGGAGCCTAGCAGGCATTCAGTACTTC.

The V gene is TRBV7-9, the J gene TRBJ1-2; no clear D gene. Germline V gives CDR1 SEHNR, CDR2 FQNEAQ (reference sequence). The CDR3 contains 12 residues. V dropped 1 base and J dropped 8 bases, with 8 bases sitting between them. For the CDR3, the DNA is TGTGCCAGCAGCTTAGACCCGGTCGGCTACACCTTC. Translated: CASSLDPVGYTF.

This chain joins TRBV5-6 and TRBJ2-2, with D tentatively TRBD1 (6 bases). The length of the CDR3 is 15 residues. V dropped 1 base and J dropped 8 bases, with 15 bases sitting between them. Germline V gives CDR1 SGHDT, CDR2 YYEEEE. The CDR3 region is CASSLNRAEGGELFF. Here the CDR3 DNA reads TGTGCCAGCAGCTTGAACAGGGCCGAAGGTGGGGAGCTGTTTTTT.

The V call is TRBV3-1 (or the pseudogene TRBV3-2), the J call TRBJ2-3; D gene ambiguous. This CDR3 has 14 residues. The V gene lost 2 bases and the J gene lost 4 bases, with 10 bases spanning the gap. Germline CDR1 and CDR2: LGHDT and YNNKEL (reference sequence). CDR3 sequence: CASSQQSRADTQYF. DNA for the CDR3: TGTGCCAGCAGCCAACAGTCCCGTGCAGATACGCAGTATTTT.

J is TRBJ1-6 and V is TRBV18, with TRBD1 as a possible D gene (5 bases). V was clipped by 3 bases and J by 10 bases, with 16 bases between them. The V gene's germline CDR1 is KGHSH and CDR2 LQKENI. The CDR3 length is 15 residues. The chain's CDR3 is CASSPNPPGSSPLHF. The CDR3 DNA reads as TGTGCCAGCTCACCCAATCCCCCAGGGTCCTCACCCCTCCACTTT. Supplemented by reference TRBV18 and TRBJ1-6, the full variable domain reads NAGVMQNPRHLVRRRGQEARLRCSPMKGHSHVYWYRQLPEEGLKFMVYLQKENIIDESGMPKERFSAEFPKEGPSILRIQQVVRGDSAAYFCASSPNPPGSSPLHFGNGTRLTVT.

The chain links TRBV6-5 to TRBJ1-2; 9 bases fit TRBD1. CDR1 is MNHEY and CDR2 is SVGAGI in the germline V gene. The CDR3 is 15 residues long. V trimming: 2 bases; J trimming: 6 bases; junction bases outside the gene matches: 7. The CDR3 DNA reads TGTGCCAGCAGTTACGGGAACAGGGGGCTAGATGGCTACACCTTC. It encodes CASSYGNRGLDGYTF.

The rearrangement links TRBV2 to TRBJ1-1, with TRBD1 matching 7 bases. Germline lookup yields CDR1 SNHLY and CDR2 FYNNEI. The CDR3 consists of 14 residues. Trimming at V came to 1 base and at J to 3 bases, leaving 2 bases not matched to a gene. The CDR3 DNA reads TGTGCCAGCAGTGAAGAAGGGGGCCACACTGAAGCTTTCTTT. Encoded protein: CASSEEGGHTEAFF.

This sequence joins TRBV5-1 and TRBJ2-5, with 10 bases lining up with TRBD2. V shed 4 bases and J 5 bases; nucleotides not matched to a gene: 23. Per the germline V gene, CDR1 is SGHRS and CDR2 is YFSETQ. The CDR3 runs 20 residues. The CDR3 DNA reads as TGCGCCAGCAGCCCGCTTTTGTCTAGCGGGAGAACCGGATCCTTTGAGACCCAGTACTTC. It is translated as CASSPLLSSGRTGSFETQYF.

This rearrangement joins TRBV19 to TRBJ1-1; a possible D gene is TRBD1 (5 bases). Germline CDR1 is LNHDA and CDR2 is SQIVND (reference sequence). V lost 6 bases, J lost 1 base, and 18 bases lay in between. The CDR3 loop spans 16 amino acids. The CDR3 DNA reads as TGTGCCAGTAGGACCCTACGAGCAGGGCCGAACACTGAAGCTTTCTTT. Protein product: CASRTLRAGPNTEAFF.

The rearrangement joins TRBV4-1 to TRBJ1-1; D is possibly TRBD1 (6 bases). Per germline, CDR1 MGHRA and CDR2 YSYEKL. The CDR3 has 14 amino acids. V was trimmed by 4 bases and J by 10 bases, leaving 19 bases between them. CDR3 amino acids: CASSPPGQLRRAFF. CDR3 DNA: TGCGCCAGCAGCCCCCCTGGACAGTTAAGAAGAGCTTTCTTT.

The genes are TRBV7-2 and TRBJ1-1, with D tentatively TRBD1 (5 bases). From germline, CDR1 is SGHTA and CDR2 FQGNSA. Trimming took off 4 bases at V and 4 bases at J, with 13 bases between the two ends. The CDR3 consists of 14 residues. The CDR3 nucleotides read TGTGCCAGCAGCTCTCAGGGTCTGAGCACTGAAGCTTTCTTT. Protein sequence: CASSSQGLSTEAFF. The full variable domain, in which reference TRBV7-2 and TRBJ1-1 provide the parts outside the CDR3, is GAGVSQSPSNKVTEKGKDVELRCDPISGHTALYWYRQSLGQGLEFLIYFQGNSAPDKSGLPSDRFSAERTGGSVSTLTIQRTQQEDSAVYLCASSSQGLSTEAFFGQGTRLTVV.

J is TRBJ2-3 and V is TRBV9, with 10 bases lining up with TRBD2. This CDR3 is built from 16 residues. V shed 0 bases, J shed 1 base, and the junction held 2 bases outside the gene matches. CDR1 and CDR2 (germline): SGDLS, YYNGEE. Here the CDR3 reads CASSVGLAGGTDTQYF. In DNA form, the CDR3 reads TGTGCCAGCAGCGTAGGGCTAGCGGGGGGCACAGATACGCAGTATTTT.

This chain joins TRBV30 and TRBJ2-1; D is perhaps TRBD1 or TRBD2 (5 bases each). V gave up 7 bases and J gave up 8 bases, with 27 bases separating them. Germline CDR1 is GTSNPN and CDR2 is SVGIG (reference sequence). The CDR3 loop spans 16 amino acids. CDR3 bases: TGTGCCTTCCCTGCCAGGACTGGACAATTCGGGTATGAGCAGTTCTTC. Amino acids: CAFPARTGQFGYEQFF.

This chain links TRBV4-2 with TRBJ2-5; 10 bases are shared with TRBD1. The CDR3 runs 13 residues. CDR1 and CDR2 from the germline V gene are LGHNA and YNFKEQ. The J segment lost 14 bases and the V segment lost 6 bases, leaving 12 bases of the junction unmatched. CDR3 sequence reads: CASRGQGEDGQYF. Here the CDR3 DNA reads TGTGCCAGCAGAGGACAGGGGGAGGATGGACAATACTTC.